One and the same sample provided the 23 T cell receptor beta chains below, sequenced in a study of CD8 T cells in ankylosing spondylitis. TCRdb fed the 5' RACE reads into MiXCR, producing one record per CDR3 protein. This sample has 350,000 or so distinct CDR3 sequences, with 6.5% to 10% found just once. No antigen has been identified for these receptors. Whole-study findings and limits: For ankylosing spondylitis blood, a TCR beta motif of seven to nine highly homologous variants appeared characteristic.

Sequenced material: blood, either unsorted or a sorted T cell fraction (not recorded which). The receptors stem from a male donor with ankylosing spondylitis.

The genes are TRBV11-1 and TRBJ2-7; D remains unclear. The CDR3 runs 13 residues. The V end lost 3 bases, the J end lost 5 bases, and 11 bases lay between the germline ends. Germline V gene sequence: CDR1 SGHAT, CDR2 FQDESV (reference sequence). CDR3: CASSFQDWNEQYF. The CDR3 nucleotides read TGTGCCAGCAGCTTCCAAGACTGGAACGAGCAGTACTTC.

This clonotype showed up many times. The chain has TRBV14 and TRBJ2-3; 11 bases line up with TRBD2. The germline CDR1 and CDR2 sequences are SGHDN and FVKESK. The V segment lost 4 bases and the J segment 9 bases; nucleotides outside the gene matches: 6. The CDR3 sequence is 14 residues long. DNA of the CDR3: TGTGCCAGCAGCCCTTTACTAGCGGGAGCCACGCAGTATTTT. It specifies CASSPLLAGATQYF.

This sequence joins TRBV5-1 and TRBJ2-3; TRBD1 aligns across 9 bases. The CDR3 loop spans 18 amino acids. The trim removed 2 bases at V and 2 bases at J, leaving 12 bases unmatched. Germline V lookup: CDR1 SGHRS, CDR2 YFSETQ. The CDR3 DNA sequence: TGCGCCAGCAGCTTACGCCTGACCGGGACAGGGTCCACAGATACGCAGTATTTT. The encoded protein is CASSLRLTGTGSTDTQYF.

The genes are TRBV18 and TRBJ2-7, with 14 bases that match TRBD2. Germline V CDR1 and CDR2: KGHSH, LQKENI. This CDR3 contains 16 residues. Trimming at V came to 3 bases and at J to 4 bases, leaving 5 bases not matched to a gene. CDR3 in amino acids: CASSPRLAGGSYEQYF. The CDR3 bases are TGTGCCAGCTCACCTCGACTAGCGGGAGGGAGTTACGAGCAGTACTTC.

The V call is TRBV14, the J call TRBJ2-2, with D perhaps given as TRBD1 or TRBD2 (5 bases each). Germline V CDR1 and CDR2: SGHDN, FVKESK. The CDR3 consists of 13 residues. With 4 bases removed from V and 6 bases from J, the gap between germline ends came to 9 bases. The CDR3 is CASSRGVPGELFF. Here the CDR3 DNA reads TGTGCCAGCAGCCGAGGGGTTCCCGGGGAGCTGTTTTTT. The full variable domain, completed using reference TRBV14 and TRBJ2-2, is EAGVTQFPSHSVIEKGQTVTLRCDPISGHDNLYWYRRVMGKEIKFLLHFVKESKQDESGMPNNRFLAERTGGTYSTLKVQPAELEDSGVYFCASSRGVPGELFFGEGSRLTVL.

This chain connects TRBV9 to TRBJ1-5; D uncertain. Germline V gives CDR1 SGDLS, CDR2 YYNGEE. The V gene lost 0 bases and the J gene lost 3 bases, with 7 bases spanning the gap. This CDR3 is built from 14 residues. The CDR3 bases are TGTGCCAGCAGCGTAGCCGGTTACAATCAGCCCCAGCATTTT. Translating gives CASSVAGYNQPQHF.

This clonotype occurred a few times. This chain links TRBV29-1 with TRBJ2-7, with 7 nucleotides matching TRBD1. CDR3 length equals 11 residues. The V and J ends lost 3 bases and 6 bases, in that order; junction bases with no gene match: 2. Per the germline V gene, CDR1 is SQVTM and CDR2 is ANQGSEA. CDR3 region: CSVETGSEQYF. The CDR3 coding sequence is TGCAGCGTTGAGACAGGGAGCGAGCAGTACTTC.

A few counts support this clonotype. The chain couples TRBV2 to TRBJ2-1; possibly TRBD1 for D (6 bases). The CDR3 extends over 17 amino acids. Germline CDR1 is SNHLY and CDR2 is FYNNEI. V was clipped by 7 bases and J by 4 bases, with 23 bases between them. The chain's CDR3 is CASIPKTGPLVYNEQFF. The CDR3 region has the DNA TGTGCCAGCATCCCGAAAACAGGGCCCCTCGTATACAATGAGCAGTTCTTC.

The chain is built from TRBV3-1 and TRBJ2-7; unclear D gene. V was trimmed by 3 bases and J by 0 bases, leaving 21 bases between them. CDR3 length: 18 residues. The germline CDR1 and CDR2 sequences are LGHDT and YNNKEL (reference sequence). This CDR3 reads CASSQVLRATRISYEQYF. CDR3 DNA: TGTGCCAGCAGCCAGGTACTTAGGGCTACCCGTATCTCCTACGAGCAGTACTTC.

The chain couples TRBV27 to TRBJ1-5; D might be TRBD1 (6 bases). Trimming removed 5 bases at V and 5 bases at J, with 13 bases between. The CDR3 extends over 14 amino acids. CDR1 MNHEY and CDR2 SMNVEV come from the germline V gene (reference sequence). DNA of the CDR3: TGTGCCAGCAGTACCGGGACATTACATCAGCCCCAGCATTTT. This encodes CASSTGTLHQPQHF.

This clonotype showed up many times. V usage is TRBV27 and J usage is TRBJ1-6; TRBD1 might be the D (6 bases). The CDR3 contains 15 residues. With 2 bases removed from V and 9 bases from J, the gap between germline ends came to 14 bases. Per the germline V gene, CDR1 is MNHEY and CDR2 is SMNVEV (reference sequence). The CDR3 reads CASSLVRQAGSPLHF. CDR3 coding DNA: TGTGCCAGCAGTTTAGTTCGACAGGCTGGTTCACCCCTCCACTTT.

The chain has TRBV18 and TRBJ2-3, with D perhaps matching TRBD2 (5 bases). V lost 6 bases to trimming and J lost 6 bases, with 13 bases between them. The V gene's germline CDR1 is KGHSH and CDR2 LQKENI. This CDR3 region has 13 residues. Written as DNA, the CDR3 is TGTGCCAGCTCGCCTTCGGGAATTGATACGCAGTATTTT. Translating it yields CASSPSGIDTQYF.

The V call is TRBV7-9, the J call TRBJ2-6; D is unresolved. V was trimmed by 0 bases and J by 0 bases, leaving 9 bases between them. Germline CDR1 SEHNR, CDR2 FQNEAQ (reference sequence). This CDR3 has 17 amino acids. Here the CDR3 reads CASSLAGRSSGANVLTF. The CDR3 bases are TGTGCCAGCAGCTTAGCCGGCCGAAGCTCTGGGGCCAACGTCCTGACTTTC.

This clonotype was counted many times. A junction end diverges from the germline sequence, so it may reflect a read error. The chain employs TRBV10-3 and TRBJ1-6, with D possibly being TRBD1 (5 bases). The CDR3 is 16 residues long. Per germline, CDR1 ENHRY and CDR2 SYGVKD. In DNA, the CDR3 is TGTGCCATCATTGAGTCGGTGGGGCAACGAAGCTCACCCCTCCACTTT. Translating it yields CAIIESVGQRSSPLHF.

Many counts were recorded for this clonotype. The chain couples TRBV29-1 to TRBJ2-3; D gene ambiguous. The V gene's germline CDR1 is SQVTM and CDR2 ANQGSEA. The CDR3 runs 12 residues. Deletions cut 5 bases from V and 0 bases from J, with 6 bases between. CDR3 sequence (DNA): TGCAGCGTTCTCGGGAGCACAGATACGCAGTATTTT. Protein product: CSVLGSTDTQYF.

This clonotype was found many times. The chain has TRBV11-2 and TRBJ1-5, with 8 positions matching TRBD1. Germline V gene lookup returns CDR1 SGHAT and CDR2 FQNNGV. The junction had 14 bases not matched to a gene; V was cut back by 5 bases and J by 2 bases. The CDR3 is made up of 18 amino acids. The CDR3 region is CASSLHGAGGFGNQPQHF. As DNA, the CDR3 is TGTGCCAGCAGCCTCCATGGGGCAGGGGGCTTTGGCAATCAGCCCCAGCATTTT.

There are a few counts of this clonotype. The V and J genes are TRBV12-3 or TRBV12-4 and TRBJ2-1; 10 nucleotides line up with TRBD2. CDR3 size: 17 residues. J gave up 0 bases and V 3 bases, and 5 bases lay outside the gene matches. In DNA form, the CDR3 reads TGTGCCAGCAGTTTCCGGACTAGCGGAATCTCCTACAATGAGCAGTTCTTC. Translating gives CASSFRTSGISYNEQFF.

The chain combines TRBV25-1 with TRBJ1-1; TRBD1 matches at 7 bases. Trimming at V came to 6 bases and at J to 7 bases, leaving 8 bases not matched to a gene. The CDR3 contains 13 residues. In germline, CDR1 is MGHDK, CDR2 SYGVNS. The CDR3 loop is CASSRTGLDEAFF. The CDR3 DNA is TGTGCCAGCAGCCGGACAGGCCTCGATGAAGCTTTCTTT.

The rearrangement links TRBV5-1 to TRBJ2-7; 8 bases agree with TRBD2. V shed 0 bases and J 6 bases; nucleotides not matched to a gene: 23. Germline V gene sequence: CDR1 SGHRS, CDR2 YFSETQ. The CDR3 runs to 20 residues. DNA for the CDR3: TGCGCCAGCAGCTTGGCCTCGCCGGGAGGGCCTCTGGGGACCCGCGGCGAGCAGTACTTC. It encodes CASSLASPGGPLGTRGEQYF.

Only a few counts were recorded for this clonotype. The chain combines TRBV9 with TRBJ2-1; TRBD2 matches at 8 bases. V dropped 4 bases and J dropped 3; count of bases not matched to a gene: 6. The CDR3 extends over 15 amino acids. Per germline, CDR1 SGDLS and CDR2 YYNGEE. DNA for the CDR3: TGTGCCAGCAGCTCCCAGGGACTAGTCTACAATGAGCAGTTCTTC. This gives the protein CASSSQGLVYNEQFF. Based on the CDR3 plus reference TRBV9 and TRBJ2-1, the full variable domain is DSGVTQTPKHLITATGQRVTLRCSPRSGDLSVYWYQQSLDQGLQFLIQYYNGEERAKGNILERFSAQQFPDLHSELNLSSLELGDSALYFCASSSQGLVYNEQFFGPGTRLTVL.

This rearrangement joins TRBV6-2 or TRBV6-3 to TRBJ1-5, with unresolved D. CDR3 length: 15 residues. V lost 6 bases to trimming and J lost 0 bases, with 12 bases between them. Germline loops: CDR1 MNHEY, CDR2 SVGEGT. CDR3 DNA sequence: TGTGCCAGCAGCCTTGGGCATGATAGCAATCAGCCCCAGCATTTT. Its protein is CASSLGHDSNQPQHF.

This clonotype was seen ten or more times. This chain links TRBV11-3 with TRBJ2-1; maybe TRBD2 (6 bases). V dropped 1 base and J dropped 0 bases, with 10 bases sitting between them. Germline loops: CDR1 SGHNT, CDR2 YENEEA. This CDR3 is built from 16 residues. The chain's CDR3 is CASSLVAVSSYNEQFF. CDR3 coding DNA: TGTGCCAGCAGCTTAGTAGCGGTGAGCTCCTACAATGAGCAGTTCTTC.

Ten or more counts support this clonotype. The V and J genes are TRBV12-3 or TRBV12-4 and TRBJ1-4; D call uncertain. V gave up 6 bases and J gave up 2 bases, with 19 bases separating them. The CDR3 is 17 amino acids. CDR3 loop: CASRPDVGFGTNEKLFF. CDR3 DNA sequence: TGTGCCAGCAGGCCCGATGTGGGTTTCGGGACTAATGAAAAACTGTTTTTT.